This T cell receptor beta chain was recovered during a study of CD8+ T cells in alopecia areata. In germline, CDR1 is GTSNPN, CDR2 SVGIG (reference sequence). V lost 3 bases and J lost 3, with 20 bases in between. This CDR3 contains 16 residues. This clone appeared a few times. After isolation, RNA underwent reverse transcription to generate cDNA as the sequencing template. Clones were sequenced by immunoSEQ multiplex PCR, and TCRdb holds only the in-frame ones, with some missing. The sample comprises 140,000 or so clones, 62% of which are singletons, and about 38% rests with the top ten. The V and J genes are TRBV30 and TRBJ1-1, with D possibly TRBD1 on 6 matching bases. The sequenced sample was CD8+ T cells sorted from blood. The TCR originated in a human donor in good health. The CDR3 DNA is TGTGCCTGGAGCTTCCCCCCCGACTGGGGGCACACTGAAGCTTTCTTT. Encoded protein: CAWSFPPDWGHTEAFF.